A single sample gave rise to the 4 T cell receptor beta chains below, sequenced in a study of read filtering for tumor transcriptome and immune sequencing. The library was built from about 0.4 ug RNA with molecular barcoded adaptors for alpha/delta and beta/gamma chains. MiXCR, run by TCRdb on the reads, gives a single entry per CDR3 protein. Of about 90,000 distinct CDR3 sequences in the sample, around an eighth are singletons; the top ten hold about 15%. Sequencing was performed on a population of CD138-negative cells sorted from bone marrow. All receptors derive from a donor aged 40 or older with multiple myeloma.

The chain is built from TRBV5-1 and TRBJ2-1; D not certain. Trimming stripped 1 base from V and 8 bases from J, with 7 bases between. The germline CDR1 and CDR2 sequences are SGHRS and YFSETQ. The CDR3 is 12 residues long. For the CDR3, the DNA is TGCGCCAGCAGCTTGCCAAGTTATGAGCAGTTCTTC. Translated: CASSLPSYEQFF.

The sample holds many counts of this clonotype. The CDR3 loop reads CASSSWTSPHEQFF. The CDR3 DNA reads TGTGCCAGCAGCTCTTGGACTAGTCCCCATGAGCAGTTCTTC. This chain joins TRBV7-9 and TRBJ2-1; 7 bases agree with TRBD2. V lost 4 bases to trimming and J lost 8 bases; unmatched junction nucleotides: 8. Looked up from germline, CDR1 is SEHNR and CDR2 is FQNEAQ (reference sequence). CDR3 length equals 14 residues.

This clonotype was recorded at least ten times. The V and J genes are TRBV6-1 and TRBJ2-3; 11 bases line up with TRBD1. Germline V lookup: CDR1 MNHNS, CDR2 SASEGT. The CDR3 runs to 14 residues. V lost 10 bases and J lost 1; bases outside the gene matches: 4. CDR3 DNA: TGTGCCACTCGGGACAGGGGGGGCACAGATACGCAGTATTTT. Encoded protein: CATRDRGGTDTQYF.

This clonotype showed up many times. The rearrangement uses TRBV6-1 and TRBJ2-7, with D perhaps matching TRBD1 (6 bases). CDR1 is MNHNS, CDR2 SASEGT, per germline. There are 15 residues in the CDR3. The ends were cut back, 0 bases at V and 3 bases at J, with 12 bases in the middle. CDR3 coding DNA: TGTGCCAGCAGTGAAGCGCCAGGGGTGGACTACGAGCAGTACTTC. The encoded protein is CASSEAPGVDYEQYF.